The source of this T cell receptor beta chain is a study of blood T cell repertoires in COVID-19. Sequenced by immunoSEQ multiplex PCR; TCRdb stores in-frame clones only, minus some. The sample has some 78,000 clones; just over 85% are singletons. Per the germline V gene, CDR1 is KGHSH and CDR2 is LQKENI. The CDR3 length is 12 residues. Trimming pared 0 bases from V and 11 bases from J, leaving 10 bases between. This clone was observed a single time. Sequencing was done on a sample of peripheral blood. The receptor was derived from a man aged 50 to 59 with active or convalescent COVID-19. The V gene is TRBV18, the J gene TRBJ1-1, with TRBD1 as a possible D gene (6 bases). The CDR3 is CASSPPRGKAFF. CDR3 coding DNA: TGTGCCAGCTCACCACCCAGGGGTAAGGCTTTCTTT.